The 21 T cell receptor beta chains given below trace back to one sample, sequenced in a study of neoadjuvant nivolumab and ipilimumab in lung cancer. Sequenced by immunoSEQ multiplex PCR; TCRdb stores in-frame clones only, minus some. The table records about 38,000 clones, 89% of them present only once. The sample consisted of peripheral blood, taken before neoadjuvant nivolumab, alone or with ipilimumab. The receptors here all came from an adult with non-small cell lung cancer.

The V gene is TRBV4-1, the J gene TRBJ2-1; 7 nucleotides align to TRBD1. CDR1 and CDR2 (germline): MGHRA, YSYEKL. This CDR3 is 14 amino acids long. Trimming cost V 2 bases and J 7 bases; bases outside gene matches: 5. The CDR3 DNA reads as TGCGCCAGCAGCCAATTGACAGGGACAAATGAGCAGTTCTTC. Its translation is CASSQLTGTNEQFF.

The J gene is TRBJ2-1, the V gene TRBV7-7, with 7 bases that match TRBD2. The junction had 13 bases not matched to a gene; V was cut back by 5 bases and J by 9 bases. Germline values: CDR1 SSHAT, CDR2 FNYEAQ (reference sequence). The CDR3 runs to 15 residues. The CDR3 is CASSQRGAGESEQFF. CDR3 in DNA: TGTGCCAGCAGCCAAAGGGGCGCGGGAGAGAGTGAGCAGTTCTTC.

The CDR3 coding sequence is TGTGCCAGCAGTGCGCGGTCAATTACAGGGAACCAAGAGACCCAGTACTTC. The encoded protein is CASSARSITGNQETQYF. V and J are TRBV6-1 and TRBJ2-5; D is possibly TRBD1 (6 bases). V dropped 4 bases and J dropped 0 bases, with 18 bases sitting between them. The CDR3 has 17 amino acids. Germline V CDR1 and CDR2: MNHNS, SASEGT.

The V and J genes are TRBV10-3 and TRBJ2-3; TRBD2 matches 7 bases. This CDR3 comprises 14 residues. With 0 bases clipped from V and 7 bases from J, the junction kept 4 bases outside the gene matches. In germline, CDR1 is ENHRY, CDR2 SYGVKD. In DNA form, the CDR3 reads TGTGCCATCAGTGAGTCCACTAGCGATAATACGCAGTATTTT. Translated: CAISESTSDNTQYF.

The rearrangement joins TRBV27 to TRBJ2-3; 8 bases match TRBD2. CDR1 MNHEY and CDR2 SMNVEV come from the germline V gene (reference sequence). CDR3 length: 15 amino acids. J was trimmed by 3 bases and V by 3 bases; bases with no gene match: 5. The CDR3 protein is CASSFMAGGTDTQYF. CDR3 in DNA: TGTGCCAGCAGTTTTATGGCGGGAGGTACAGATACGCAGTATTTT.

This rearrangement joins TRBV6-5 to TRBJ1-2; 11 bases map to TRBD1. CDR1 is MNHEY and CDR2 is SVGAGI in the germline V gene. The CDR3 has 16 amino acids. V shed 4 bases, J shed 2 bases, and the junction held 6 bases outside the gene matches. Here the CDR3 DNA reads TGTGCCAGCAGTTCTGGACAGGGGGCATTCAACTATGGCTACACCTTC. Amino acids: CASSSGQGAFNYGYTF.

The chain links TRBV19 to TRBJ2-3; 7 nucleotides align to TRBD2. J lost 2 bases, V lost 3 bases, and 5 bases had no gene match. The CDR3 spans 15 residues. CDR1 is LNHDA and CDR2 is SQIVND in the germline V gene (reference sequence). CDR3 nucleotides: TGTGCCAGTAGTATCGCAGCGGGACTCACAGATACGCAGTATTTT. Translating it yields CASSIAAGLTDTQYF.

Here the CDR3 reads CASSIGSRGWDQPQHF. The DNA of the CDR3 is TGTGCCAGTAGTATCGGGAGCCGAGGTTGGGATCAGCCCCAGCATTTT. The V gene is TRBV19, the J gene TRBJ1-5; D gene uncertain. Germline CDR1 LNHDA, CDR2 SQIVND (reference sequence). This CDR3 region has 16 residues. The V end lost 3 bases, the J end lost 5 bases, and 17 bases lay between the germline ends.

The sample holds a few counts of this clone. V is TRBV4-1 and J is TRBJ2-7; 13 nucleotides align to TRBD2. The CDR3 runs 15 residues. CDR1 is MGHRA, CDR2 YSYEKL, per germline. J was trimmed by 6 bases and V by 5 bases; bases with no gene match: 7. The CDR3: CASSIGLAGASEQYF. In nucleotides, the CDR3 is TGCGCCAGCAGCATTGGACTAGCGGGAGCTAGCGAGCAGTACTTC.

V gene TRBV5-1 combines with J gene TRBJ2-3; D gene unclear. The CDR3 extends over 16 amino acids. Trimming stripped 0 bases from V and 6 bases from J, with 17 bases between. Germline values: CDR1 SGHRS, CDR2 YFSETQ. CDR3 in DNA: TGCGCCAGCAGCTTGGAGGTTAACCCCCCCGTGGATACGCAGTATTTT. Amino acid sequence: CASSLEVNPPVDTQYF.

The chain uses TRBV18 and TRBJ1-3; D possibly corresponds to TRBD1 (6 bases). This CDR3 contains 16 residues. The germline V and J ends were trimmed by 5 bases and 4 bases, with 18 bases remaining between them. Per the germline V gene, CDR1 is KGHSH and CDR2 is LQKENI. The CDR3 DNA reads TGTGCCAGCTCATCACAATCGGGACACTACGGAAACACCATATATTTT. Translating it yields CASSSQSGHYGNTIYF.

J is TRBJ2-7 and V is TRBV18; 8 nucleotides line up with TRBD1. The CDR3 has 13 amino acids. Trimming at V came to 3 bases and at J to 7 bases, leaving 5 bases not matched to a gene. Germline CDR1 reads KGHSH; CDR2 reads LQKENI. CDR3 sequence reads: CASSPTGQGEQYF. Written as DNA, the CDR3 is TGTGCCAGCTCACCGACCGGACAGGGAGAGCAGTACTTC.

The chain has TRBV5-1 and TRBJ2-3; D unresolved. The germline V gene has CDR1 SGHRS and CDR2 YFSETQ. The CDR3 consists of 12 residues. Trimming cost V 0 bases and J 5 bases, with 4 bases left between them. The CDR3: CASSLEGDTQYF. In nucleotides, the CDR3 is TGCGCCAGCAGCTTGGAAGGAGATACGCAGTATTTT.

The chain carries TRBV5-1 and TRBJ1-3, with D possibly being TRBD1 (6 bases). The V and J ends lost 2 bases and 0 bases respectively, with 12 bases between them. Germline V lookup: CDR1 SGHRS, CDR2 YFSETQ. The CDR3 runs 16 residues. CDR3 in amino acids: CASSFRAGASGNTIYF. The CDR3, as DNA: TGCGCCAGCAGCTTTCGCGCAGGGGCCTCTGGAAACACCATATATTTT. Drawing the rest from reference TRBV5-1 and TRBJ1-3, the complete variable domain is KAGVTQTPRYLIKTRGQQVTLSCSPISGHRSVSWYQQTPGQGLQFLFEYFSETQRNKGNFPGRFSGRQFSNSRSEMNVSTLELGDSALYLCASSFRAGASGNTIYFGEGSWLTVV.

V is TRBV7-2 and J is TRBJ2-1; no clear D. The germline gives CDR1 SGHTA, CDR2 FQGNSA. The CDR3 is made up of 14 amino acids. Trimming stripped 10 bases from V and 8 bases from J, with 21 bases between. CDR3 nucleotide sequence: TGTGCCACCAAACGGTCCAGTAATGTCGATGAGCAGTTCTTC. This encodes CATKRSSNVDEQFF.

The chain couples TRBV30 to TRBJ2-7; TRBD2 matches at 10 bases. There are 15 residues in the CDR3. The V gene end was trimmed by 8 bases and the J gene end by 7 bases; junction bases not matched to a gene: 17. CDR1 GTSNPN and CDR2 SVGIG come from the germline V gene (reference sequence). The CDR3 region is CAGSGTSALLGEQYF. DNA of the CDR3: TGTGCCGGTTCCGGGACTAGCGCCCTTCTCGGTGAGCAGTACTTC.

This clone came up once. This chain joins TRBV11-2 and TRBJ2-3, with D perhaps TRBD1 (6 bases). Trimming took 1 base from V and 3 from J, leaving 17 bases between them. The CDR3 covers 17 residues. CDR1 SGHAT and CDR2 FQNNGV come from the germline V gene. The CDR3 protein is CASSLAQGRVRTDTQYF. The CDR3 DNA follows: TGTGCCAGCAGCTTAGCACAGGGTAGAGTTAGGACAGATACGCAGTATTTT.

The rearrangement joins TRBV28 to TRBJ1-2, with a tentative D call TRBD1 (5 bases). The ends were cut back, 3 bases at V and 4 bases at J, with 9 bases in the middle. This CDR3 spans 13 amino acids. Germline CDR1 reads MDHEN; CDR2 reads SYDVKM. CDR3: CASSLGPSYGYTF. CDR3 coding DNA: TGTGCCAGCAGTTTGGGGCCCAGCTATGGCTACACCTTC.

The genes are TRBV2 and TRBJ1-1; possibly TRBD1 for D (6 bases). V gave up 6 bases and J gave up 0 bases, with 14 bases separating them. The germline V gene encodes CDR1 SNHLY and CDR2 FYNNEI. This CDR3 spans 15 amino acids. This CDR3 is CASRSRGGVNTEAFF. CDR3 nucleotide sequence: TGTGCCAGCAGGAGTCGAGGGGGGGTGAACACTGAAGCTTTCTTT.

The V gene is TRBV4-1, the J gene TRBJ2-5, with 7 bases identical to TRBD1. V trimming: 4 bases; J trimming: 3 bases; junction bases outside the gene matches: 11. Germline-derived CDR1 and CDR2 are MGHRA and YSYEKL. The CDR3 runs to 16 residues. CDR3 sequence reads: CASSRRTGTAEETQYF. Written as DNA, the CDR3 is TGCGCCAGCAGCCGCCGGACCGGGACAGCCGAAGAGACCCAGTACTTC.

The rearrangement joins TRBV18 to TRBJ2-1; tentative D call: TRBD1 (5 bases). Germline loops: CDR1 KGHSH, CDR2 LQKENI. The CDR3 contains 15 residues. With 2 bases removed from V and 4 bases from J, the gap between germline ends came to 12 bases. The DNA for the CDR3 is TGTGCCAGCTCACCATCACAGGATAAATACAATGAGCAGTTCTTC. It yields the protein CASSPSQDKYNEQFF.